This T cell receptor beta chain came from a study of T-cell memory formation after mild COVID-19. Study-wide results and limits: Balance between CD4 and CD8 was seen in clones contracting day 15 to 85, and a CD4+ lean was seen in later expanders. The study found contracting CD4+ clones mainly in CM and EM and contracting CD8+ clones in EMRA. A second wave of clones peaked on day 37, and their SARS-CoV-2 specificity went unconfirmed.

Points on this clonotype: What it binds is not known.

Amplification by 5'RACE using constant-segment primers produced TCR alpha and TCR beta cDNA libraries that carried sample barcodes and UMIs. TCRdb passed the 5' RACE reads through MiXCR, listing each CDR3 protein once. The repertoire consists of 200,000 to 250,000 distinct CDR3 sequences, with more than 8% occurring once and the leading ten covering 22%. This CDR3 region has 16 residues. The germline CDR1 and CDR2 sequences are LNHNV and YYDKDF (reference sequence). Trimming shortened V by 1 base and J by 3 bases, and 14 bases separated the two germline ends. The chain uses TRBV15 and TRBJ2-3, with no clear D. The sequence came from a man younger than 35 who had mild COVID-19 (a few samples of this study predate the infection). Cell type and time point are not known. What was sequenced was PBMCs or a T cell subset sorted from them (not recorded which). This chain's CDR3 is CATSRVGTDPTDTQYF. The CDR3 nucleotides are TGTGCCACCAGCAGAGTCGGCACCGACCCAACAGATACGCAGTATTTT.